The clone carrying this T cell receptor beta chain was picked up many times. The V gene lost 3 bases and the J gene lost 3 bases, with 6 bases spanning the gap. CDR1 and CDR2 (germline): SGHRS, YFSETQ. CDR3 length: 12 amino acids. The record originates from a study of patients and donors after allogeneic stem cell transplantation. TCRdb fed the RT-PCR reads into MiXCR, producing one record per CDR3 protein. Among approximately 38,000 distinct CDR3 sequences listed, about 30% were seen once. The sequenced material came from blood, either unsorted or a sorted T cell fraction (not recorded which). The chain employs TRBV5-1 and TRBJ1-1; no clear D. This clonotype was sampled from a human donor who was either an allogeneic HSCT recipient or a stem cell or donor lymphocyte infusion donor (not recorded which). It is not recorded whose cells these are; they may come from a transplant donor. The CDR3 DNA is TGCGCCAGCAGCTCCGGTGACACTGAAGCTTTCTTT. The encoded protein is CASSSGDTEAFF.